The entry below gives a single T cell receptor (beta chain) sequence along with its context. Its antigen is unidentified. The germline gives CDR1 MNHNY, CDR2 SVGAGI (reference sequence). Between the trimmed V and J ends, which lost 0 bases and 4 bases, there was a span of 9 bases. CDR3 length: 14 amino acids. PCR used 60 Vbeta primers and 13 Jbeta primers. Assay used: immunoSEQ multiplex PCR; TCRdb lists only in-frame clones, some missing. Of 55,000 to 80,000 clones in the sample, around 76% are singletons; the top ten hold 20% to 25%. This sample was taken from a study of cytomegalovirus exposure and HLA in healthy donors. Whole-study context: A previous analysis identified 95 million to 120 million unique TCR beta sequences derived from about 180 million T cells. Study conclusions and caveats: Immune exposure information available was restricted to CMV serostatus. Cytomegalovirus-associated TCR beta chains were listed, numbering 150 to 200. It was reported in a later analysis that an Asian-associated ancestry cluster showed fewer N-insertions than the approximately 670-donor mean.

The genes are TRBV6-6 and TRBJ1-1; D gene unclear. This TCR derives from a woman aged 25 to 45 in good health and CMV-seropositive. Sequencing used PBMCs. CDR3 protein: CASSYSRAATEAFF. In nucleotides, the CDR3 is TGTGCCAGCAGTTACTCGAGGGCGGCCACTGAAGCTTTCTTT.